These 20 T cell receptor beta chains came from one sample sequenced in a study of CD8 T cells in Susac syndrome. When the RNA was reverse transcribed, random hexamers were used with an input of roughly 0.45 to 1 ug. TCRdb used MiXCR to reprocess the immunoSEQ multiplex PCR reads, holding one entry per CDR3 protein. The sample has about 71,000 distinct CDR3 sequences; roughly 93% are singletons. Sequencing was done on a sample of CD4+ T cells from PBMCs. The receptors stem from a human donor with Susac syndrome.

This clonotype was counted a single time. J is TRBJ2-1 and V is TRBV5-4, with D perhaps matching TRBD1 (6 bases). The CDR3 sequence is 14 residues long. Per the germline V gene, CDR1 is SGHNT and CDR2 is YYREEE (reference sequence). Deletions cut 1 base from V and 2 bases from J, with 7 bases between. This chain's CDR3 is CASSLRTAYNEQFF. CDR3 sequence (DNA): TGTGCCAGCAGCTTGAGGACAGCCTACAATGAGCAGTTCTTC.

The chain links TRBV30 to TRBJ2-7; no clear D. The CDR3 spans 13 residues. V was clipped by 0 bases and J by 0 bases, with 6 bases between them. CDR1 and CDR2 from the germline V gene are GTSNPN and SVGIG (reference sequence). CDR3 region: CAWSVFNSYEQYF. CDR3 coding DNA: TGTGCCTGGAGTGTGTTTAACTCCTACGAGCAGTACTTC.

This chain links TRBV2 with TRBJ2-7; TRBD1 matches at 11 bases. CDR3 size: 14 residues. Trimming removed 6 bases from V and 3 bases from J; junction bases left unmatched: 4. CDR1 and CDR2 from the germline V gene are SNHLY and FYNNEI. CDR3 nucleotides: TGTGCCAGCAGCACCGGGACAGGGGGCTACGAGCAGTACTTC. The encoded protein is CASSTGTGGYEQYF.

The chain has TRBV29-1 and TRBJ2-7; the D gene could be TRBD1 or TRBD2 (5 bases each). The germline gives CDR1 SQVTM, CDR2 ANQGSEA. The CDR3 has 14 amino acids. The V and J ends lost 4 bases and 0 bases respectively, with 13 bases between them. The CDR3, as DNA: TGCAGCGTTGCTGGGACGTACCGCTCCTACGAGCAGTACTTC. Translation gives CSVAGTYRSYEQYF.

V is TRBV3-1 and J is TRBJ2-3; a possible D gene is TRBD2 (6 bases). The CDR3 has 12 amino acids. Germline V gene sequence: CDR1 LGHDT, CDR2 YNNKEL (reference sequence). Deletions cut 1 base from V and 7 bases from J, with 6 bases between. The CDR3 loop reads CASSQGGNTQYF. In DNA form, the CDR3 reads TGTGCCAGCAGCCAAGGCGGGAATACGCAGTATTTT.

The rearrangement uses TRBV20-1 and TRBJ2-7; tentatively, D is TRBD1 (6 bases). Trimming took 0 bases from V and 4 from J, leaving 19 bases between them. Germline lookup yields CDR1 DFQATT and CDR2 SNEGSKA (reference sequence). CDR3 length: 16 residues. CDR3 residues: CSARDPQGGRLYEQYF. The CDR3 bases are TGCAGTGCTAGAGACCCACAGGGCGGTCGTCTTTACGAGCAGTACTTC.

This clonotype has only one observation. A read error may produce the germline difference seen at one junction end. V and J are TRBV7-7 and TRBJ2-1; TRBD1 agrees at 9 bases. CDR3 length equals 14 residues. Germline assignment: CDR1 SSHAT and CDR2 FNYEAQ (reference sequence). CDR3 in DNA: TGTGCTAGCAGCACGGACAGGGGAAACAATGAGCAGTTCTTC. Translated, it gives CASSTDRGNNEQFF. Full variable domain (outside the CDR3, taken from reference TRBV7-7 and TRBJ2-1): GAGVSQSPRYKVTKRGQDVTLRCDPISSHATLYWYQQALGQGPEFLTYFNYEAQPDKSGLPSDRFSAERPEGSISTLTIQRTEQRDSAMYRCASSTDRGNNEQFFGPGTRLTVL.

V usage is TRBV7-9 and J usage is TRBJ2-3; possible D gene TRBD1, 5 bases. V was trimmed by 1 base and J by 4 bases, leaving 21 bases between them. Germline V lookup: CDR1 SEHNR, CDR2 FQNEAQ (reference sequence). The CDR3 loop spans 18 amino acids. CDR3 amino acids: CASSLVGWGQPVADTQYF. The CDR3 nucleotides are TGTGCCAGCAGCTTAGTCGGGTGGGGCCAGCCCGTGGCAGATACGCAGTATTTT.

The chain couples TRBV2 to TRBJ1-4, with D perhaps TRBD1 (5 bases). CDR3 length: 14 residues. Germline V gene sequence: CDR1 SNHLY, CDR2 FYNNEI. Trimming stripped 4 bases from V and 5 bases from J, with 11 bases between. CDR3 bases: TGTGCCAGCAGTGGGGGCATCGGGAATGAAAAACTGTTTTTT. It encodes CASSGGIGNEKLFF. Full variable domain (outside the CDR3, taken from reference TRBV2 and TRBJ1-4): EPEVTQTPSHQVTQMGQEVILRCVPISNHLYFYWYRQILGQKVEFLVSFYNNEISEKSEIFDDQFSVERPDGSNFTLKIRSTKLEDSAMYFCASSGGIGNEKLFFGSGTQLSVL.

This chain links TRBV6-1 with TRBJ2-4, with D unclear. V shed 6 bases and J shed 0 bases, with 15 bases lying between them. Germline V CDR1 and CDR2: MNHNS, SASEGT. This CDR3 is built from 16 residues. The CDR3 reads CASSGSLVIAKNIQYF. DNA for the CDR3: TGTGCCAGCAGCGGTTCTCTAGTCATAGCCAAAAACATTCAGTACTTC.

The rearrangement uses TRBV5-1 and TRBJ2-1, with 12 bases fitting TRBD2. V shed 0 bases, J shed 6 bases, and the junction held 1 base outside the gene matches. CDR1 SGHRS and CDR2 YFSETQ come from the germline V gene. The CDR3 consists of 15 residues. CDR3 sequence: CASSLGLAGANEQFF. Written as DNA, the CDR3 is TGCGCCAGCAGCTTGGGACTAGCGGGGGCCAATGAGCAGTTCTTC.

The V call is TRBV7-2, the J call TRBJ1-1, with 8 nucleotides matching TRBD1. Germline trimming cut 1 base from V and 0 bases from J; bases unmatched to any gene: 7. The CDR3 extends over 17 amino acids. Looked up from germline, CDR1 is SGHTA and CDR2 is FQGNSA. The CDR3 sequence: CASSLVGTGAMNTEAFF. In DNA form, the CDR3 reads TGTGCCAGCAGCTTAGTGGGGACAGGAGCGATGAACACTGAAGCTTTCTTT.

The V call is TRBV29-1, the J call TRBJ1-2; D possibly corresponds to TRBD1 (5 bases). The CDR3 loop spans 12 amino acids. V was trimmed by 6 bases and J by 4 bases, leaving 12 bases between them. The germline V gene has CDR1 SQVTM and CDR2 ANQGSEA. The CDR3 DNA follows: TGCAGCGTGGGGACCCTTGGCTATGGCTACACCTTC. It translates to CSVGTLGYGYTF.

This clonotype was seen more than once but under ten times. This chain connects TRBV14 to TRBJ2-7; TRBD1 or TRBD2 may be the D gene (5 bases each). Germline V gene lookup returns CDR1 SGHDN and CDR2 FVKESK. Trimming shortened V by 1 base and J by 7 bases, and 11 bases separated the two germline ends. The CDR3 has 13 residues. Here the CDR3 reads CASSQVGTREQYF. CDR3 coding DNA: TGTGCCAGCAGCCAAGTTGGGACGCGGGAGCAGTACTTC.

The V call is TRBV3-1, the J call TRBJ2-6; D is perhaps TRBD1 or TRBD2 (5 bases each). The germline V gene encodes CDR1 LGHDT and CDR2 YNNKEL (reference sequence). V shed 4 bases and J shed 13 bases, with 14 bases lying between them. CDR3 length equals 13 residues. This CDR3 is CASSPGTTRVLTF. The CDR3 bases are TGTGCCAGCAGCCCCGGGACCACCCGAGTCCTGACTTTC.

In its sample, this clonotype was seen a few times. The rearrangement uses TRBV7-9 and TRBJ1-1; D perhaps matches TRBD1 (6 bases). The germline gives CDR1 SEHNR, CDR2 FQNEAQ (reference sequence). V dropped 4 bases and J dropped 0 bases, with 12 bases sitting between them. The CDR3 totals 15 residues. The CDR3 sequence: CASSSTGAVNTEAFF. In nucleotides, the CDR3 is TGTGCCAGCAGCTCGACAGGTGCGGTGAACACTGAAGCTTTCTTT.

This chain joins TRBV27 and TRBJ2-3, with D possibly matching TRBD1 (6 bases). This CDR3 comprises 15 residues. Germline V lookup: CDR1 MNHEY, CDR2 SMNVEV (reference sequence). Trimming took 4 bases from V and 0 from J, leaving 11 bases between them. The CDR3 spells CASSYRVTSTDTQYF. The CDR3 region has the DNA TGTGCCAGCAGTTACAGGGTAACGAGCACAGATACGCAGTATTTT.

CDR3 sequence reads: CASSLVSRDYGYTF. The CDR3 DNA reads TGTGCCAGCAGCTTAGTGTCCCGGGACTATGGCTACACCTTC. The chain recombines TRBV7-8 with TRBJ1-2; D gene uncertain. The germline CDR1 and CDR2 sequences are SGHVS and FQNEAQ. The V end lost 1 base, the J end lost 3 bases, and 9 bases lay between the germline ends. The CDR3 length is 14 residues.

Remarks on this clonotype: At one end the junction does not follow the germline gene, possibly because of a read error. This chain uses TRBV5-1 with TRBJ2-5; no firm D call. Looked up from germline, CDR1 is SGHRS and CDR2 is YFSETQ. The length of the CDR3 is 12 residues. This CDR3 reads CASSLSQETQYF. CDR3 nucleotide sequence: TGTGCCAGCAGCTTATCCCAGGAGACCCAGTACTTC.

The rearrangement links TRBV7-2 to TRBJ1-4, with D perhaps TRBD1 (5 bases). The CDR3 totals 16 residues. V lost 0 bases, J lost 5 bases, and 13 bases lay in between. Germline loops: CDR1 SGHTA, CDR2 FQGNSA. The CDR3 loop reads CASSLALGASNEKLFF. The CDR3 DNA follows: TGTGCCAGCAGCTTAGCCCTCGGGGCCTCGAATGAAAAACTGTTTTTT.